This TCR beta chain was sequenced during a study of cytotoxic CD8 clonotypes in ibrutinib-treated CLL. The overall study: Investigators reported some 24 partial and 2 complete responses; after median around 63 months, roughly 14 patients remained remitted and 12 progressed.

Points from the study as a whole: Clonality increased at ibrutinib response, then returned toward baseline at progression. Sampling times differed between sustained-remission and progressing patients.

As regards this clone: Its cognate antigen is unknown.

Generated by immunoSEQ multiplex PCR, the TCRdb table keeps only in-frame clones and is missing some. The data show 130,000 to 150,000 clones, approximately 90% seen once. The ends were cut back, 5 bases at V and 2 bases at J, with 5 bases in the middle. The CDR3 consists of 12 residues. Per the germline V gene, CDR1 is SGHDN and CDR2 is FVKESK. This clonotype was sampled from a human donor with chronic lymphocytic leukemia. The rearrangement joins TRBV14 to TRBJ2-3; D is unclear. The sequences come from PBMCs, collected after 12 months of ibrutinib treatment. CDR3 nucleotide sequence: TGTGCCAGCAGCTTAAACACAGATACGCAGTATTTT. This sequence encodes CASSLNTDTQYF.